Described below is a single T cell receptor (beta chain) sequence and its context. Its target is unknown. Collection of blood occurred at baseline, at cycle 4 day 1, and at cycle 7 day 1. CDR1 is LGHNA, CDR2 YNFKEQ, per germline. The CDR3 has 13 residues. The V end lost 1 base, the J end lost 4 bases, and 4 bases lay between the germline ends. Generated by immunoSEQ multiplex PCR, the TCRdb table keeps only in-frame clones and is missing some. The table has 65,000 to 90,000 clones, about 89% seen once. These data belong to a study of OX40 agonist ivuxolimab in advanced cancers. Study details: Patients got intravenous ivuxolimab at 0.01 to 10 mg/kg every 2 weeks. The diagnoses of dose-escalation patients were hepatocellular carcinoma, melanoma, renal cell or head and neck cancer.

Study conclusions and caveats: Doses of 0.1 to 3.0 mg/kg were accompanied by clonal expansion of CD4+ and CD8+ blood T cells by week 6.

This TCR came from an adult with an advanced solid tumor such as melanoma, head and neck, liver or kidney cancer. The sequencing used CD4+ or CD8+ T cells sorted from blood, collected in a trial of the OX40 agonist ivuxolimab. The V call is TRBV4-2, the J call TRBJ2-2; D is unclear. CDR3 in DNA: TGTGCCAGCAGCCAAGGTCTCACCGGGGAGCTGTTTTTT. It translates to CASSQGLTGELFF.